A selection of T cell receptor beta chains follows, all from one sample in a study of cytomegalovirus exposure and HLA in healthy donors. Generated by immunoSEQ multiplex PCR, the TCRdb table keeps only in-frame clones and is missing some. The sample shows over 150,000 clones, 70% to 80% of them seen only once. Material: PBMCs. The receptors come from a man in his forties in good health and CMV-seronegative. Both conserved end residues are part of each CDR3. The D gene is left open where the match is weak. Some rows mark clone size as missing; the rest say once, few, many or name a class of expanded clone.

.	.	TRBV6-5	TRBJ1-2	12	TGTGCCAGCAGGACAGGCGCAGGTGGCTACACCTTC	CASRTGAGGYTF
.	once	TRBV9	TRBJ2-1	14	TGTGCCAGCAGCGTAAGGGGACTTTACAATGAGCAGTTCTTC	CASSVRGLYNEQFF
TRBD1	once	TRBV7-2	TRBJ2-5	14	TGTGCCAGCAGCCCCGACAGGGACGACGAGACCCAGTACTTC	CASSPDRDDETQYF
TRBD2	.	TRBV7-3	TRBJ2-1	14	TGTGCCAGCAGCTTCAGCGGGGGCCTGAATGAGCAGTTCTTC	CASSFSGGLNEQFF
TRBD1	.	TRBV6-1	TRBJ1-3	16	TGTGCCAGCAGTGGGGCCCCCGGGACAGCTGGAAACACCATATATTTT	CASSGAPGTAGNTIYF
.	once	TRBV28	TRBJ2-7	15	TGTGCCAGCAGTTTATATGGAGGCAGAAGTTACGAGCAGTACTTC	CASSLYGGRSYEQYF
.	.	TRBV11-2	TRBJ2-7	15	TGTGCCAGCAGCTACTATAAGGGACAAAGCTACGAGCAGTACTTC	CASSYYKGQSYEQYF
TRBD1	once	TRBV28	TRBJ1-1	15	TGTGCCAGTAAAAGACAGGGGGCGTTGAGCGCTGAAGCTTTCTTT	CASKRQGALSAEAFF
.	.	TRBV5-6	TRBJ1-3	16	TGTGCCAGCAGCTTTCAGGGCTCCTCCTCTGGAAACACCATATATTTT	CASSFQGSSSGNTIYF
.	.	TRBV7-9	TRBJ2-7	14	TGTGCCAGCAGCAGCCGGGACATCGTCTACGAGCAGTACTTC	CASSSRDIVYEQYF
TRBD2	once	TRBV27	TRBJ2-3	15	TGTGCCAGCAGTTTACTAGCGGGGGGGACAGATACGCAGTATTTT	CASSLLAGGTDTQYF
TRBD1	.	TRBV4-3	TRBJ1-1	15	TGCGCCAGCAGCCATAGGAACAGGGGCAACACTGAAGCTTTCTTT	CASSHRNRGNTEAFF
TRBD2	.	TRBV5-6	TRBJ2-1	17	TGTGCCAGCAGCCCCGGCCCGGGAGGGGCAAAAAACAATGAGCAGTTCTTC	CASSPGPGGAKNNEQFF
.	few	TRBV19	TRBJ2-5	12	TGTGCCAGTAGGCAAGCGGGTGAGACCCAGTACTTC	CASRQAGETQYF